Listed below are T cell receptor beta chains from one sample, sequenced in a study of CD8 T cells in ankylosing spondylitis. TCRdb reprocessed the 5' RACE reads via MiXCR and lists one record per CDR3 protein. Here the sample spans fewer than 500,000 distinct CDR3 sequences, roughly 26% being singletons. Sequencing used blood, either unsorted or a sorted T cell fraction (not recorded which). These receptors all stem from a male donor with ankylosing spondylitis. Each CDR3 is given with its conserved first and last residue. A D gene is named only where the DNA matches it firmly.

d_call v_call cdr3_aa
TRBD2 TRBV12-3/TRBV12-4 CASSFGLAGGWGNNEQFF
NA TRBV6-1 CASLPGWGNTGELFF
NA TRBV5-1 CASSLGSRVIYNEQFF
NA TRBV20-1 CSARSNRGNYGYTF
TRBD1 TRBV20-1 CSARTGERGYTF
NA TRBV7-8 CASSLEVDGEAFF
NA TRBV11-3 CASRFQGIGYTF
NA TRBV19 CASSPGPVYEQYF
NA TRBV20-1 CSARVIRRNTEAFF
TRBD1 TRBV18 CASSPDRVEETQYF